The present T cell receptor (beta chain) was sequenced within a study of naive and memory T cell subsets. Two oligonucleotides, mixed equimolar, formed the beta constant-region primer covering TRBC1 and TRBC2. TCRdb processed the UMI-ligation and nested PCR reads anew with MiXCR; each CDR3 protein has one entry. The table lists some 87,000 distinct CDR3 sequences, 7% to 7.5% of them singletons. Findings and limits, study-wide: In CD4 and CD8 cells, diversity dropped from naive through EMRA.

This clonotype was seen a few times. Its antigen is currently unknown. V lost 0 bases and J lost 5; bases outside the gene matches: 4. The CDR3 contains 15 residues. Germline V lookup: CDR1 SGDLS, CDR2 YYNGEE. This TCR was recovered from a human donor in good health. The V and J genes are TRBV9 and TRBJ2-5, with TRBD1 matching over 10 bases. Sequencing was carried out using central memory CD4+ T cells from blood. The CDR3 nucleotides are TGTGCCAGCAGCGTAGGACAGGGGGCAGGGGAGACCCAGTACTTC. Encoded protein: CASSVGQGAGETQYF.